This T cell receptor (beta chain) was identified during a study of blood T cell repertoires in COVID-19. Method: immunoSEQ multiplex PCR; TCRdb's copy keeps in-frame clones and lacks some. The sample has hundreds of thousands of clones, nearly 90% seen once. Participants spanned ages roughly 18 to 90 years and resided in 24 US areas. The CDR3 has 13 amino acids. V trimming: 9 bases; J trimming: 3 bases; junction bases outside the gene matches: 8. Germline V gives CDR1 SGHNT, CDR2 YYREEE (reference sequence). The source is a man younger than 40 who had been exposed to COVID-19. Sample: PBMCs or T cells enriched from blood (not recorded which). The chain combines TRBV5-4 with TRBJ2-5; 7 nucleotides align to TRBD2. The CDR3 DNA is TGTGCCACCGGGGGAGGGGTAGAAGAGACCCAGTACTTC. It specifies CATGGGVEETQYF.